Below are 18 T cell receptor beta chains sequenced from a single sample in a study of blood T cell repertoires in COVID-19. The repertoire was sequenced with immunoSEQ multiplex PCR; TCRdb's copy has only in-frame clones and lacks some. The table lists approximately 190,000 clones, 80% to 85% of them singletons. Sequencing was done on a sample of peripheral blood. Source of these receptors: a human donor in a cohort sampled during active COVID-19.

The chain uses TRBV11-2 and TRBJ1-4; 7 bases match TRBD1. Per the germline V gene, CDR1 is SGHAT and CDR2 is FQNNGV. The V segment lost 5 bases and the J segment 7 bases; nucleotides outside the gene matches: 7. CDR3 length: 14 residues. The CDR3 here is CASSRTGLIEKLFF. CDR3 DNA: TGTGCCAGCAGCAGGACAGGACTAATTGAAAAACTGTTTTTT.

The rearrangement joins TRBV4-2 to TRBJ2-5; TRBD2 aligns across 12 bases. The CDR3 loop spans 18 amino acids. V lost 2 bases, J lost 1 base, and 8 bases stayed unmatched. The germline V gene encodes CDR1 LGHNA and CDR2 YNFKEQ. The chain's CDR3 is CASSQSGSTSGGQETQYF. CDR3 nucleotide sequence: TGTGCCAGCAGCCAATCCGGGTCGACTAGCGGGGGCCAAGAGACCCAGTACTTC.

J is TRBJ1-1 and V is TRBV19; 8 bases are shared with TRBD1. V dropped 5 bases and J dropped 1; count of bases not matched to a gene: 12. Germline V gene sequence: CDR1 LNHDA, CDR2 SQIVND (reference sequence). The CDR3 is 17 amino acids. Here the CDR3 DNA reads TGTGCCAGTAGTGGACAGGGATGGGGCCCGGCGAACACTGAAGCTTTCTTT. Residues: CASSGQGWGPANTEAFF.

The V gene is TRBV18, the J gene TRBJ1-6, with 9 bases identical to TRBD1. This CDR3 has 14 residues. J gave up 7 bases and V 8 bases, and 6 bases lay outside the gene matches. Looked up from germline, CDR1 is KGHSH and CDR2 is LQKENI. CDR3 loop: CASEKTGGNSPLHF. CDR3 nucleotides: TGTGCCAGCGAAAAGACAGGGGGAAATTCACCCCTCCACTTT. The full variable domain, its missing parts supplied by reference TRBV18 and TRBJ1-6, is NAGVMQNPRHLVRRRGQEARLRCSPMKGHSHVYWYRQLPEEGLKFMVYLQKENIIDESGMPKERFSAEFPKEGPSILRIQQVVRGDSAAYFCASEKTGGNSPLHFGNGTRLTVT.

The rearrangement joins TRBV19 to TRBJ1-2; TRBD1 matches 7 bases. V was pared by 8 bases and J by 0 bases, with 18 bases of the junction left unmatched. Germline lookup yields CDR1 LNHDA and CDR2 SQIVND (reference sequence). The CDR3 spans 18 residues. The CDR3 DNA reads as TGTGCCAGTTTCCGGCAGGGACAGCAAGATTCCACTAACTATGGCTACACCTTC. Protein: CASFRQGQQDSTNYGYTF.

V gene TRBV14 combines with J gene TRBJ2-5, with TRBD2 matching 7 bases. This CDR3 comprises 16 residues. V dropped 2 bases and J dropped 5; count of bases not matched to a gene: 11. The V gene's germline CDR1 is SGHDN and CDR2 FVKESK. CDR3 sequence reads: CASSQYRGGSRETQYF. The DNA of the CDR3 is TGTGCCAGCAGCCAATATCGCGGCGGGAGTAGGGAGACCCAGTACTTC.

The V gene is TRBV19, the J gene TRBJ1-6, with D perhaps matching TRBD1 (5 bases). The V gene's germline CDR1 is LNHDA and CDR2 SQIVND (reference sequence). The V and J ends lost 5 bases and 6 bases respectively, with 14 bases between them. This CDR3 has 15 residues. This chain's CDR3 is CASSVRGSGNSPLHF. CDR3 in DNA: TGTGCCAGTAGTGTTAGGGGTTCGGGTAATTCACCCCTCCACTTT.

CDR3 bases: TGTGCCAGCAGACCAACAGGAGCGGGAGTAGGGGAGCAGTTCTTC. This sequence encodes CASRPTGAGVGEQFF. The genes are TRBV6-5 and TRBJ2-1, with 8 bases aligning to TRBD2. Germline V CDR1 and CDR2: MNHEY, SVGAGI. The CDR3 spans 15 residues. J gave up 10 bases and V 6 bases, and 14 bases lay outside the gene matches.

Concerning this clone: Other nucleotide sequences in the sample specify the same CDR3. J is TRBJ1-1 and V is TRBV29-1, with 11 bases identical to TRBD1. The CDR3 is 13 amino acids. Germline-derived CDR1 and CDR2 are SQVTM and ANQGSEA. The V and J ends lost 6 bases and 1 base, in that order; junction bases with no gene match: 1. For the CDR3, the DNA is TGCAGCGTCGGGACAGGGGGGAACACTGAAGCTTTCTTT. It encodes CSVGTGGNTEAFF.

This clone was counted only a few times. The V call is TRBV5-4, the J call TRBJ2-7; TRBD1 matches 8 bases. V was pared by 4 bases and J by 6 bases, with 3 bases of the junction left unmatched. The germline V gene has CDR1 SGHNT and CDR2 YYREEE (reference sequence). CDR3 length equals 12 residues. The CDR3 loop reads CASSGQGSEQYF. CDR3 DNA sequence: TGTGCCAGCAGCGGACAGGGTAGCGAGCAGTACTTC.

The chain joins TRBV10-1 to TRBJ1-1; possibly TRBD1 for D (6 bases). The CDR3 loop spans 13 amino acids. V lost 6 bases to trimming and J lost 0 bases, with 8 bases between them. Germline V gene lookup returns CDR1 WNHNN and CDR2 SYGVQD (reference sequence). CDR3 amino acids: CASRDSLNTEAFF. CDR3 DNA: TGCGCCAGCAGGGACAGTTTGAACACTGAAGCTTTCTTT.

The chain joins TRBV3-1 (or the pseudogene TRBV3-2) to TRBJ2-3; 7 nucleotides align to TRBD2. Trimming removed 4 bases from V and 5 bases from J; junction bases left unmatched: 6. The CDR3 has 14 amino acids. The germline V gene encodes CDR1 LGHDT and CDR2 YNNKEL (reference sequence). The CDR3 sequence: CASSPRLAGDTQYF. CDR3 nucleotide sequence: TGTGCCAGCAGCCCACGACTAGCCGGAGATACGCAGTATTTT.

The V call is TRBV2, the J call TRBJ2-5; 8 nucleotides agree with TRBD2. CDR3 length equals 13 residues. With V trimmed by 7 bases and J by 3 bases, 4 bases remained unmatched. Germline V gene lookup returns CDR1 SNHLY and CDR2 FYNNEI. This CDR3 reads CASNPGLEETQYF. The CDR3 DNA reads TGTGCCAGCAACCCGGGACTAGAAGAGACCCAGTACTTC.

The chain uses TRBV7-6 and TRBJ1-2, with D maybe TRBD1 (6 bases). The CDR3 totals 13 residues. Germline V gives CDR1 SGHVS, CDR2 FNYEAQ. Trimming took 4 bases from V and 7 from J, leaving 13 bases between them. CDR3 in amino acids: CASSSGTFRGYTF. Here the CDR3 DNA reads TGTGCCAGCAGCTCCGGGACATTTCGTGGCTACACCTTC.

V usage is TRBV24-1 and J usage is TRBJ2-5; maybe TRBD2 (7 bases). Germline CDR1 KGHDR, CDR2 SFDVKD. The CDR3 contains 15 residues. V was shortened by 3 bases and J by 5 bases, with 15 bases between the two germline ends. The CDR3 protein is CATSDAGANRETQYF. The DNA of the CDR3 is TGTGCCACCAGTGATGCGGGGGCAAATCGGGAGACCCAGTACTTC.

This rearrangement joins TRBV3-1 (or the pseudogene TRBV3-2) to TRBJ1-5; D unresolved. The germline V gene encodes CDR1 LGHDT and CDR2 YNNKEL (reference sequence). The CDR3 totals 14 residues. V gave up 4 bases and J gave up 0 bases, with 7 bases separating them. The CDR3 DNA sequence: TGTGCCAGCAGCCCGGCGGCTAGCAATCAGCCCCAGCATTTT. This sequence encodes CASSPAASNQPQHF.

The chain is built from TRBV2 and TRBJ2-2; weak D call: TRBD1 (5 bases). There are 15 residues in the CDR3. Germline V lookup: CDR1 SNHLY, CDR2 FYNNEI. Trimming stripped 4 bases from V and 1 base from J, with 10 bases between. CDR3: CASSVVQVNTGELFF. The CDR3, as DNA: TGTGCCAGCAGTGTAGTACAGGTGAACACCGGGGAGCTGTTTTTT.

The chain is built from TRBV5-4 and TRBJ2-1; 10 nucleotides match TRBD2. V was pared by 1 base and J by 10 bases, with 11 bases of the junction left unmatched. CDR3 length: 16 residues. The germline CDR1 and CDR2 sequences are SGHNT and YYREEE (reference sequence). The CDR3 DNA reads TGTGCCAGCAGCTTGCGGCTAGCGGGAGTGCACCCCGAGCAGTTCTTC. It yields the protein CASSLRLAGVHPEQFF.